The sample holds a few counts of the clone carrying this TCR beta chain. No antigen is known for it. The data were taken from a study of cytomegalovirus exposure and HLA in healthy donors. This CDR3 is built from 18 residues. CDR1 is SEHNR and CDR2 is FQNEAQ in the germline V gene (reference sequence). Trimming removed 5 bases at V and 2 bases at J, with 19 bases between. PCR used 60 Vbeta primers and 13 Jbeta primers. Generated by immunoSEQ multiplex PCR, the TCRdb table keeps only in-frame clones and is missing some. Of about 110,000 clones listed, over 60% are singletons. General study points: The study flagged approximately 180 TCR beta chains as cytomegalovirus-associated. The CMV antigen specificity of a few CMV-associated chains was confirmed through in vitro analysis.

The sample taken for sequencing was PBMCs. This receptor was identified in a middle-aged woman in good health and CMV-seropositive. This chain uses TRBV7-9 with TRBJ2-6; D may be TRBD2 (6 bases). The CDR3 bases are TGTGCCAGCAGCGCTAGCAGGGAGGCTCTTACTGGGGCCAACGTCCTGACTTTC. It translates to CASSASREALTGANVLTF.